One T cell receptor (beta chain) is described in this entry. Its antigen is unidentified. Until they underwent thyroid surgery, no patient had received any treatment. The record originates from a study of metastatic and nonmetastatic thyroid tumors. The overall study: Peripheral blood and tumor or nodule samples from malignant and benign thyroid patients were compared.

The CDR3 is 14 residues long. Per germline, CDR1 SGHAT and CDR2 FQNNGV. The V end was cut by 1 base, the J end by 0 bases, with 7 bases between. Original handling: To classify distant metastasis in papillary thyroid cancer, a model was built from CDR3 differences across clinicopathological groups. TCRdb re-clonotyped the PCR reads via MiXCR. TCRdb, rather than the study authors, made the V and J calls. The sample carries some 16,000 clones, roughly 24% recorded once. Regarding the study as a whole: Reportedly, malignant thyroid tumors had significantly higher TCR beta diversity than benign nodules, in blood and tumor.

Material: tumor tissue. V gene TRBV11-2 combines with J gene TRBJ2-7, with D possibly being TRBD2 (5 bases). The sequence came from a female donor with papillary thyroid cancer or a benign thyroid nodule (not recorded which). Some clones in this sample may be carry-over from other donors' samples. The CDR3: CASSLAGFSYEQYF. CDR3 nucleotide sequence: TGTGCCAGCAGCTTAGCGGGGTTCTCCTACGAGCAGTACTTC.